This is a list of T cell receptor beta chains from one sample in a study of blood T cell repertoires in COVID-19. Libraries were prepared by immunoSEQ multiplex PCR; TCRdb keeps only in-frame clonotypes and omits some of them. The sample lists about 480,000 clones, around 88% occurring once. Sequencing was carried out using peripheral blood. These receptors came from a young woman with acute or convalescent COVID-19. CDR3s include the opening cysteine and the closing phenylalanine or tryptophan. Fields, in order: V gene, clone size, J gene, CDR3 length, D gene, CDR3 protein, CDR3 DNA. D genes are given only for firm matches. Where a row states a size, it is once, few, many or the class of an expanded clone; other rows omit it.

V gene: TRBV5-1
clone size: NA
J gene: TRBJ2-3
CDR3 length: 15
D gene: NA
CDR3 protein: CASSLQDIGTDTQYF
CDR3 DNA: TGCGCCAGCAGCCTTCAGGATATTGGCACAGATACGCAGTATTTT

V gene: TRBV11-2
clone size: once
J gene: TRBJ2-7
CDR3 length: 12
D gene: NA
CDR3 protein: CASSPDRGEQYF
CDR3 DNA: TGTGCCAGCAGCCCGGACAGAGGCGAGCAGTACTTC

V gene: TRBV21-1
clone size: few
J gene: TRBJ1-6
CDR3 length: 14
D gene: NA
CDR3 protein: CASSNGQGNSPLHF
CDR3 DNA: TGTGCCAGCAGCAATGGACAGGGGAATTCACCCCTCCACTTT

V gene: TRBV6-5
clone size: NA
J gene: TRBJ2-1
CDR3 length: 15
D gene: NA
CDR3 protein: CASWSTGQHNNEQFF
CDR3 DNA: TGTGCCAGCTGGTCGACAGGTCAACATAACAATGAGCAGTTCTTC

V gene: TRBV12-3/TRBV12-4
clone size: NA
J gene: TRBJ1-5
CDR3 length: 13
D gene: TRBD1
CDR3 protein: CASRGQGNQPQHF
CDR3 DNA: TGTGCCAGCAGGGGACAGGGGAATCAGCCCCAGCATTTT

V gene: TRBV7-9
clone size: few
J gene: TRBJ1-1
CDR3 length: 16
D gene: NA
CDR3 protein: CASSSETTGGGSEAFF
CDR3 DNA: TGTGCCAGCAGCTCCGAAACGACAGGCGGTGGCTCTGAAGCTTTCTTT

V gene: TRBV5-4
clone size: NA
J gene: TRBJ2-3
CDR3 length: 14
D gene: TRBD1
CDR3 protein: CATRDRAGTDTQYF
CDR3 DNA: TGTGCCACCAGAGACAGGGCGGGTACAGATACGCAGTATTTT

V gene: TRBV18
clone size: NA
J gene: TRBJ2-7
CDR3 length: 13
D gene: NA
CDR3 protein: CASSPQAEEEQYF
CDR3 DNA: TGTGCCAGCTCACCACAGGCAGAGGAGGAGCAGTACTTC

V gene: TRBV28
clone size: NA
J gene: TRBJ1-3
CDR3 length: 14
D gene: NA
CDR3 protein: CASTKAGYANTIYF
CDR3 DNA: TGTGCCAGCACCAAAGCGGGATACGCGAACACCATATATTTT

V gene: TRBV6-2/TRBV6-3
clone size: NA
J gene: TRBJ2-7
CDR3 length: 13
D gene: TRBD1
CDR3 protein: CASSKGQFYEQYF
CDR3 DNA: TGTGCCAGCAGCAAGGGACAGTTTTACGAGCAGTACTTC

V gene: TRBV12-3/TRBV12-4
clone size: NA
J gene: TRBJ2-7
CDR3 length: 13
D gene: TRBD1
CDR3 protein: CASSLRIRGLEYF
CDR3 DNA: TGTGCCAGCAGTTTAAGGATCAGGGGGCTAGAGTACTTC

V gene: TRBV2
clone size: NA
J gene: TRBJ2-3
CDR3 length: 15
D gene: TRBD2
CDR3 protein: CASSVPRGGGDTQYF
CDR3 DNA: TGTGCCAGCAGTGTTCCCCGGGGGGGTGGGGATACGCAGTATTTT

V gene: TRBV5-8
clone size: NA
J gene: TRBJ1-6
CDR3 length: 16
D gene: NA
CDR3 protein: CASSFRMSSGNSPLHF
CDR3 DNA: TGTGCCAGCAGCTTCAGAATGAGCTCGGGTAATTCACCCCTCCACTTT

V gene: TRBV2
clone size: once
J gene: TRBJ1-1
CDR3 length: 14
D gene: NA
CDR3 protein: CASNREILNTEAFF
CDR3 DNA: TGTGCCAGCAACCGAGAGATTCTGAACACTGAAGCTTTCTTT

V gene: TRBV6-1
clone size: NA
J gene: TRBJ1-1
CDR3 length: 15
D gene: NA
CDR3 protein: CASSEGYGVRTEAFF
CDR3 DNA: TGTGCCAGCAGTGAAGGTTACGGGGTACGGACTGAAGCTTTCTTT

V gene: TRBV5-1
clone size: NA
J gene: TRBJ1-1
CDR3 length: 14
D gene: NA
CDR3 protein: CASSERGGGTEAFF
CDR3 DNA: TGCGCCAGCAGCGAGAGGGGCGGGGGGACTGAAGCTTTCTTT

V gene: TRBV6-5
clone size: NA
J gene: TRBJ1-2
CDR3 length: 15
D gene: NA
CDR3 protein: CASSRTQEGNYGYTF
CDR3 DNA: TGTGCCAGCAGCCGAACCCAGGAGGGTAACTATGGCTACACCTTC

V gene: TRBV5-5
clone size: NA
J gene: TRBJ2-3
CDR3 length: 15
D gene: NA
CDR3 protein: CASSLNRGGTDTQYF
CDR3 DNA: TGTGCCAGCAGCTTGAACAGGGGGGGAACAGATACGCAGTATTTT

V gene: TRBV5-4
clone size: NA
J gene: TRBJ1-6
CDR3 length: 14
D gene: NA
CDR3 protein: CASSYTGHETPLHF
CDR3 DNA: TGTGCCAGCAGCTATACGGGACACGAGACACCCCTCCACTTT

V gene: TRBV6-1
clone size: NA
J gene: TRBJ2-2
CDR3 length: 14
D gene: NA
CDR3 protein: CASSEAAGPGELFF
CDR3 DNA: TGTGCCAGCAGTGAAGCTGCAGGGCCCGGGGAGCTGTTTTTT

V gene: TRBV5-6
clone size: once
J gene: TRBJ1-2
CDR3 length: 17
D gene: TRBD1
CDR3 protein: CASSLGLGGARVSGYTF
CDR3 DNA: TGTGCCAGCAGCTTGGGTTTAGGGGGCGCAAGGGTGAGTGGCTACACCTTC

V gene: TRBV5-6
clone size: NA
J gene: TRBJ2-7
CDR3 length: 14
D gene: TRBD1
CDR3 protein: CASSGNRGLAEQYF
CDR3 DNA: TGTGCCAGCAGTGGGAACAGGGGGCTCGCCGAGCAGTACTTC

V gene: TRBV5-1
clone size: NA
J gene: TRBJ1-2
CDR3 length: 14
D gene: NA
CDR3 protein: CASSLTSGVTGYTF
CDR3 DNA: TGCGCCAGCAGCTTGACTTCAGGGGTGACGGGCTACACCTTC

V gene: TRBV29-1
clone size: NA
J gene: TRBJ1-4
CDR3 length: 13
D gene: TRBD1
CDR3 protein: CSVQQGIYEKLFF
CDR3 DNA: TGCAGCGTTCAACAGGGGATTTATGAAAAACTGTTTTTT

V gene: TRBV5-6
clone size: NA
J gene: TRBJ1-6
CDR3 length: 15
D gene: TRBD1
CDR3 protein: CASSLGTGEYSPLHF
CDR3 DNA: TGTGCCAGCAGCTTGGGGACAGGGGAATATTCACCCCTCCACTTT

V gene: TRBV11-2
clone size: NA
J gene: TRBJ2-7
CDR3 length: 16
D gene: TRBD1
CDR3 protein: CASSLQGGQGLYEQYF
CDR3 DNA: TGTGCCAGCAGCCTACAGGGGGGACAGGGACTTTACGAGCAGTACTTC

V gene: TRBV30
clone size: NA
J gene: TRBJ1-5
CDR3 length: 15
D gene: TRBD1
CDR3 protein: CAWSVRQGMNQPQHF
CDR3 DNA: TGTGCCTGGAGTGTACGACAGGGTATGAATCAGCCCCAGCATTTT

V gene: TRBV7-6
clone size: NA
J gene: TRBJ2-3
CDR3 length: 18
D gene: TRBD2
CDR3 protein: CASSQWGATSGGGDTQYF
CDR3 DNA: TGTGCCAGCAGCCAATGGGGCGCGACTAGCGGGGGTGGGGATACGCAGTATTTT

V gene: TRBV9
clone size: NA
J gene: TRBJ2-5
CDR3 length: 16
D gene: TRBD2
CDR3 protein: CASSVVDSGGLETQYF
CDR3 DNA: TGTGCCAGCAGCGTAGTGGATAGCGGGGGCCTGGAGACCCAGTACTTC

V gene: TRBV6-6
clone size: NA
J gene: TRBJ1-6
CDR3 length: 14
D gene: NA
CDR3 protein: CASSTGSLNSPLHF
CDR3 DNA: TGTGCCAGCAGCACCGGGTCACTGAATTCACCCCTCCACTTT

V gene: TRBV2
clone size: NA
J gene: TRBJ2-7
CDR3 length: 13
D gene: NA
CDR3 protein: CASGSDSSYEQYF
CDR3 DNA: TGTGCCAGCGGATCAGACAGTTCCTACGAGCAGTACTTC

V gene: TRBV6-5
clone size: NA
J gene: TRBJ1-5
CDR3 length: 15
D gene: NA
CDR3 protein: CASSTQGNSNQPQHF
CDR3 DNA: TGTGCCAGCAGTACACAGGGAAATAGCAATCAGCCCCAGCATTTT